Described below is a single T cell receptor (beta chain) sequence and its context. This sample was included in a study of blood T cell repertoires in COVID-19. Study processing details: Reference gene primer amplification gave nucleated cell count estimates. Clones were read by immunoSEQ multiplex PCR, and TCRdb kept only the in-frame ones, dropping some. The V and J calls and clone size are taken from that table; D and trimming were inferred from the DNA. The repertoire consists of 150,000 to 200,000 clones, with approximately 83% occurring once and the leading ten covering 13%. The V segment lost 5 bases and the J segment 13 bases; nucleotides outside the gene matches: 11. Germline V lookup: CDR1 MGHDK, CDR2 SYGVNS. The CDR3 length is 13 residues.

Sequencing used peripheral blood. The genes are TRBV25-1 and TRBJ1-1, with 9 bases fitting TRBD1. The TCR comes from a man between 65 and 85 years old who had recovered from COVID-19. CDR3 sequence: CASSLDRGSGVFF. In nucleotides, the CDR3 is TGTGCCAGCAGTTTGGACAGGGGCTCGGGAGTTTTCTTT.